A single sample gave rise to the 12 T cell receptor beta chains below, sequenced in a study of OX40 agonist ivuxolimab in advanced cancers. Clones were read by immunoSEQ multiplex PCR, and TCRdb kept only the in-frame ones, dropping some. The sample shows fewer than 14,000 clones, less than 80% of them seen only once. Sequenced here: CD4+ or CD8+ T cells sorted from blood, sampled in a trial of the OX40 agonist ivuxolimab. The receptors stem from an adult with an advanced solid tumor such as melanoma, head and neck, liver or kidney cancer.

V gene TRBV30 combines with J gene TRBJ1-4; 12 positions match TRBD1. The CDR3 totals 18 residues. The V segment lost 7 bases and the J segment 0 bases; nucleotides outside the gene matches: 12. Germline assignment: CDR1 GTSNPN and CDR2 SVGIG (reference sequence). CDR3 sequence (DNA): TGTGCCTCTTTCCGGGGACAGGGGGCGGGAGCAACTAATGAAAAACTGTTTTTT. Translating gives CASFRGQGAGATNEKLFF.

The J gene is TRBJ2-1, the V gene TRBV5-1, with 12 bases aligning to TRBD2. This CDR3 comprises 14 residues. The germline V gene encodes CDR1 SGHRS and CDR2 YFSETQ. V lost 4 bases, J lost 8 bases, and 4 bases stayed unmatched. The CDR3 protein is CASSLGLAGYEQFF. CDR3 DNA: TGCGCCAGCAGCCTCGGACTAGCGGGGTATGAGCAGTTCTTC.

This clone occurred a few times. Other DNA sequences in this specimen translate into the identical CDR3. J is TRBJ2-2 and V is TRBV28; a possible D gene is TRBD2 (7 bases). The ends were cut back, 4 bases at V and 8 bases at J, with 11 bases in the middle. Germline V lookup: CDR1 MDHEN, CDR2 SYDVKM. This CDR3 is built from 13 residues. The CDR3 is CASSSRGTGELFF. DNA for the CDR3: TGTGCCAGCAGTTCGCGGGGGACAGGGGAGCTGTTTTTT.

The chain combines TRBV6-1 with TRBJ2-6; D gene unclear. CDR1 and CDR2 from the germline V gene are MNHNS and SASEGT. Trimming pared 7 bases from V and 1 base from J, leaving 11 bases between. The length of the CDR3 is 15 residues. This chain's CDR3 is CASTDHLSGANVLTF. The DNA for the CDR3 is TGTGCCAGCACCGATCACCTTTCTGGGGCCAACGTCCTGACTTTC.

This clone was counted only a few times. The gene calls are TRBV4-3 and TRBJ1-2, with D possibly TRBD1 on 5 matching bases. Germline V CDR1 and CDR2: LGHNA, YSLEER. V was shortened by 0 bases and J by 4 bases, with 12 bases between the two germline ends. The CDR3 consists of 15 residues. This CDR3 is CASSQELQGAYGYTF. The CDR3 DNA sequence: TGCGCCAGCAGCCAAGAGCTTCAGGGTGCCTATGGCTACACCTTC.

This clone occurred a few times. V is TRBV29-1 and J is TRBJ2-1; 7 nucleotides align to TRBD1. The length of the CDR3 is 17 residues. V lost 5 bases, J lost 9 bases, and 22 bases stayed unmatched. Germline V gene lookup returns CDR1 SQVTM and CDR2 ANQGSEA. The CDR3 reads CSVPGTVSFNLVGEQFF. In DNA form, the CDR3 reads TGCAGCGTTCCCGGGACAGTAAGCTTCAATTTAGTCGGTGAGCAGTTCTTC.

The rearrangement links TRBV5-6 to TRBJ1-1, with TRBD1 as a possible D gene (6 bases). CDR1 is SGHDT and CDR2 is YYEEEE in the germline V gene. V was pared by 5 bases and J by 1 base, with 9 bases between. The CDR3 runs 13 residues. In DNA form, the CDR3 reads TGTGCCAGCAGGCCGGACAGGAACACTGAAGCTTTCTTT. It is translated as CASRPDRNTEAFF.

The chain employs TRBV2 and TRBJ1-1; D is ambiguous. V shed 2 bases and J shed 11 bases, with 18 bases lying between them. Germline V gives CDR1 SNHLY, CDR2 FYNNEI. This CDR3 region has 14 residues. In DNA form, the CDR3 reads TGTGCCAGCAGTGAATCCACGGACGCCCTTGGGGCTTTCTTT. Protein: CASSESTDALGAFF. The full variable domain, in which reference TRBV2 and TRBJ1-1 provide the parts outside the CDR3, is EPEVTQTPSHQVTQMGQEVILRCVPISNHLYFYWYRQILGQKVEFLVSFYNNEISEKSEIFDDQFSVERPDGSNFTLKIRSTKLEDSAMYFCASSESTDALGAFFGQGTRLTVV.

V usage is TRBV7-9 and J usage is TRBJ1-5, with a tentative D call TRBD1 (5 bases). The V end lost 0 bases, the J end lost 11 bases, and 17 bases lay between the germline ends. CDR1 is SEHNR and CDR2 is FQNEAQ in the germline V gene (reference sequence). The CDR3 consists of 15 residues. The CDR3 sequence: CASSLAHGDLATQHF. The CDR3 coding sequence is TGTGCCAGCAGCTTAGCGCACGGGGACCTGGCGACCCAGCATTTT.

This sequence joins TRBV6-5 and TRBJ2-7; D is uncertain. Deletions cut 2 bases from V and 1 base from J, with 9 bases between. The CDR3 sequence is 14 residues long. Germline-derived CDR1 and CDR2 are MNHEY and SVGAGI. The CDR3 region has the DNA TGTGCCAGCAGTTACGGGCTAGAATCCTACGAGCAGTACTTC. Translated, it gives CASSYGLESYEQYF.

The chain combines TRBV7-9 with TRBJ2-7; weak D call: TRBD2 (6 bases). The CDR3 runs 14 residues. Germline CDR1 and CDR2: SEHNR and FQNEAQ (reference sequence). V gave up 4 bases and J gave up 3 bases, with 13 bases separating them. This CDR3 reads CASSSSGSIYEQYF. The CDR3 nucleotides are TGTGCCAGCAGCTCGAGCGGGTCGATCTACGAGCAGTACTTC.

Here the CDR3 DNA reads TGTGCCAGCAGTCCCCAGGGGGGGTCGAGGGGCTACACCTTC. This gives the protein CASSPQGGSRGYTF. The rearrangement uses TRBV6-6 and TRBJ1-2; 7 bases are shared with TRBD1. Germline CDR1 MNHNY, CDR2 SVGAGI (reference sequence). The junction had 11 bases not matched to a gene; V was cut back by 5 bases and J by 8 bases. The CDR3 runs to 14 residues.